The 29 T cell receptor beta chains given below trace back to one sample, sequenced in a study of blood T cell repertoires in COVID-19. Assay: immunoSEQ multiplex PCR; the TCRdb copy retains only in-frame clones and omits some. Of about 210,000 clones in the sample, roughly 80% were seen once. Sequencing used peripheral blood. These receptors were obtained from a woman of 80 years or more with COVID-19, enrolled during active disease.

V is TRBV4-3 and J is TRBJ1-6; maybe TRBD1 (6 bases). In germline, CDR1 is LGHNA, CDR2 YSLEER. There are 15 residues in the CDR3. V lost 4 bases, J lost 10 bases, and 17 bases lay in between. CDR3 DNA: TGCGCCAGCAGCCGGCGTAGGGGGAGTGGATCACCCCTCCACTTT. Translating gives CASSRRRGSGSPLHF.

The chain combines TRBV5-1 with TRBJ1-2, with 10 bases fitting TRBD1. The length of the CDR3 is 14 residues. The germline V gene encodes CDR1 SGHRS and CDR2 YFSETQ. V lost 1 base, J lost 6 bases, and 3 bases stayed unmatched. The CDR3 nucleotides read TGCGCCAGCAGCTTGTTGGACAGGGGGGATGGCTACACCTTC. This encodes CASSLLDRGDGYTF.

This clone was observed a single time. The V call is TRBV28, the J call TRBJ1-4; 8 nucleotides align to TRBD1. CDR1 and CDR2 (germline): MDHEN, SYDVKM. The CDR3 is made up of 14 amino acids. Unmatched junction bases numbered 8, after V lost 6 bases and J lost 8 bases. CDR3 nucleotides: TGTGCCAGCAGCTCAGGGGGCAGCGGGGAAAAACTGTTTTTT. Protein: CASSSGGSGEKLFF.

This clone has more than one count but fewer than ten. The V and J genes are TRBV19 and TRBJ1-2; 10 bases map to TRBD1. CDR1 is LNHDA and CDR2 is SQIVND in the germline V gene (reference sequence). Trimming cost V 8 bases and J 13 bases; bases outside gene matches: 13. This CDR3 spans 13 amino acids. The CDR3 sequence: CASLGQGRSAFTF. DNA of the CDR3: TGTGCCAGTCTGGGACAGGGGCGCTCCGCATTCACCTTC. The variable domain in full, completed from reference TRBV19 and TRBJ1-2, reads DGGITQSPKYLFRKEGQNVTLSCEQNLNHDAMYWYRQDPGQGLRLIYYSQIVNDFQKGDIAEGYSVSREKKESFPLTVTSAQKNPTAFYLCASLGQGRSAFTFGSGTRLTVV.

V gene TRBV5-5 combines with J gene TRBJ1-3; weak D call: TRBD1 (6 bases). The CDR3 covers 18 residues. Germline lookup yields CDR1 SGHKS and CDR2 YYEKEE (reference sequence). The V end lost 4 bases, the J end lost 0 bases, and 20 bases lay between the germline ends. The CDR3 reads CASSLTAADRFSGNTIYF. The DNA of the CDR3 is TGTGCCAGCAGCCTGACTGCAGCGGACAGATTCTCTGGAAACACCATATATTTT.

This clone was counted a few times. The chain has TRBV5-1 and TRBJ1-1; TRBD1 aligns across 7 bases. Germline values: CDR1 SGHRS, CDR2 YFSETQ. The CDR3 consists of 14 residues. The ends lost 6 bases at V and 10 bases at J; junction bases unmatched: 15. For the CDR3, the DNA is TGCGCCAGCATGGGTCTACAGGGGTCAGCTCGAGCTTTCTTT. It is translated as CASMGLQGSARAFF.

The chain has TRBV4-1 and TRBJ2-7; the D gene is possibly TRBD1 (6 bases). This CDR3 is 15 amino acids long. Germline CDR1 and CDR2: MGHRA and YSYEKL. V shed 3 bases and J shed 1 base, with 13 bases lying between them. This chain's CDR3 is CASSHDGQSSYEQYF. The CDR3, as DNA: TGCGCCAGCAGCCACGACGGACAGAGTTCCTACGAGCAGTACTTC.

This clone was detected once. This chain links TRBV20-1 with TRBJ1-1, with 10 bases lining up with TRBD1. Germline CDR1 is DFQATT and CDR2 is SNEGSKA (reference sequence). The CDR3 has 18 residues. V was clipped by 3 bases and J by 0 bases; unmatched bases: 13. DNA of the CDR3: TGCAGTGCTAGTCTTATACCGGGACAGGGGACAGTGAACACTGAAGCTTTCTTT. It codes for CSASLIPGQGTVNTEAFF.

This clone has a handful of counts. The chain is built from TRBV5-4 and TRBJ2-5, with a weak D call TRBD1 (7 bases). Germline CDR1 reads SGHNT; CDR2 reads YYREEE (reference sequence). The CDR3 covers 16 residues. Trimming pared 3 bases from V and 2 bases from J, leaving 17 bases between. CDR3 nucleotide sequence: TGTGCCAGCAGCTCGAGGGGGCGGGGTAGGCAAGAGACCCAGTACTTC. This sequence encodes CASSSRGRGRQETQYF.

The chain has TRBV9 and TRBJ2-1; D might be TRBD2 (7 bases). Looked up from germline, CDR1 is SGDLS and CDR2 is YYNGEE. CDR3 length: 17 residues. Trimming stripped 3 bases from V and 7 bases from J, with 23 bases between. CDR3 in amino acids: CASSGIEGGPRGNEQFF. The CDR3 DNA reads TGTGCCAGCAGCGGTATCGAGGGGGGGCCTCGAGGGAATGAGCAGTTCTTC.

The CDR3: CASSVINQPQHF. In nucleotides, the CDR3 is TGTGCCAGTTCGGTTATTAATCAGCCCCAGCATTTT. J is TRBJ1-5 and V is TRBV28; D not resolved. This CDR3 is built from 12 residues. Germline V gives CDR1 MDHEN, CDR2 SYDVKM. Trimming took 9 bases from V and 4 from J, leaving 10 bases between them.

V is TRBV18 and J is TRBJ1-1, with D tentatively TRBD1 (6 bases). This CDR3 contains 14 residues. Per the germline V gene, CDR1 is KGHSH and CDR2 is LQKENI. The V end was cut by 2 bases, the J end by 5 bases, with 12 bases between. DNA for the CDR3: TGTGCCAGCTCACCAGGACAGCTGGGGACTGAAGCTTTCTTT. Protein product: CASSPGQLGTEAFF.

The gene calls are TRBV10-2 and TRBJ1-1; D gene unclear. V lost 5 bases to trimming and J lost 2 bases, with 12 bases between them. Germline assignment: CDR1 WSHSY and CDR2 SAAADI. The CDR3 contains 14 residues. Here the CDR3 reads CASSLISGNTEAFF. The CDR3 region has the DNA TGCGCCAGCAGTTTAATTTCAGGTAACACTGAAGCTTTCTTT.

The chain employs TRBV5-5 and TRBJ2-2; D might be TRBD1 (5 bases). The germline gives CDR1 SGHKS, CDR2 YYEKEE (reference sequence). This CDR3 comprises 14 residues. V was shortened by 4 bases and J by 6 bases, with 13 bases between the two germline ends. The CDR3 sequence is CASSKTMGPGELFF. The CDR3 coding sequence is TGTGCCAGCAGCAAAACCATGGGGCCCGGGGAGCTGTTTTTT.

This rearrangement joins TRBV27 to TRBJ2-7; 11 bases agree with TRBD2. The CDR3 is 18 residues long. V trimming: 2 bases; J trimming: 2 bases; junction bases outside the gene matches: 11. Germline V CDR1 and CDR2: MNHEY, SMNVEV (reference sequence). Here the CDR3 reads CASSLGVAGGQRTYEQYF. The CDR3 DNA follows: TGTGCCAGCAGTTTAGGGGTAGCGGGGGGGCAGCGAACCTACGAGCAGTACTTC.

This sequence joins TRBV9 and TRBJ1-4; 7 bases fit TRBD1. V gave up 1 base and J gave up 8 bases; unmatched junction bases: 5. The CDR3 sequence is 14 residues long. Germline CDR1 reads SGDLS; CDR2 reads YYNGEE. CDR3 in amino acids: CASSVTGVGEKLFF. The CDR3 DNA follows: TGTGCCAGCAGCGTAACAGGGGTGGGGGAAAAACTGTTTTTT.

As for this clone: The same CDR3 arises from other DNA sequences in this sample as well. The chain is built from TRBV28 and TRBJ1-2, with 7 positions matching TRBD1. J gave up 4 bases and V 5 bases, and 4 bases lay outside the gene matches. There are 13 residues in the CDR3. Per germline, CDR1 MDHEN and CDR2 SYDVKM. The CDR3 nucleotides are TGTGCCAGCAGTCCGACAGGGACCTATGGCTACACCTTC. This translates into CASSPTGTYGYTF.

This CDR3 is CASSPRDRGFQPQHF. CDR3 nucleotides: TGTGCCAGCAGCCCCCGGGACAGGGGGTTTCAGCCCCAGCATTTT. The chain combines TRBV28 with TRBJ1-5; 11 bases are a match to TRBD1. Germline V gene lookup returns CDR1 MDHEN and CDR2 SYDVKM. The CDR3 consists of 15 residues. V shed 6 bases, J shed 6 bases, and the junction held 7 bases outside the gene matches.

This clone was detected once. The chain combines TRBV9 with TRBJ2-3, with 9 bases lining up with TRBD2. CDR3 length: 17 residues. J gave up 1 base and V 0 bases, and 6 bases lay outside the gene matches. Germline V gene lookup returns CDR1 SGDLS and CDR2 YYNGEE. In DNA, the CDR3 is TGTGCCAGCAGCGTAGGCTCCGGCGGGGGGGGCACAGATACGCAGTATTTT. It yields the protein CASSVGSGGGGTDTQYF.

The rearrangement links TRBV7-9 to TRBJ1-3; D is perhaps TRBD1 (5 bases). V was cut by 0 bases and J by 4 bases, with 7 bases left in between. The CDR3 has 14 residues. In germline, CDR1 is SEHNR, CDR2 FQNEAQ (reference sequence). The CDR3 DNA sequence: TGTGCCAGCAGCTTAGCCGGGGGAGGAAACACCATATATTTT. It encodes CASSLAGGGNTIYF.

This clone is a singleton in its sample. The rearrangement uses TRBV5-6 and TRBJ1-2; D remains unclear. CDR3 length equals 15 residues. V lost 0 bases, J lost 4 bases, and 13 bases lay in between. Germline V lookup: CDR1 SGHDT, CDR2 YYEEEE. CDR3 DNA: TGTGCCAGCAGCTTGGAGGCGGGCTCAAGCTATGGCTACACCTTC. The encoded protein is CASSLEAGSSYGYTF.

The chain couples TRBV18 to TRBJ2-3; 7 bases are shared with TRBD2. V dropped 0 bases and J dropped 1; count of bases not matched to a gene: 7. The CDR3 consists of 17 residues. Germline V gene sequence: CDR1 KGHSH, CDR2 LQKENI. The DNA for the CDR3 is TGTGCCAGCTCACCACCCGCCGGGGGGACGCGCACAGATACGCAGTATTTT. This translates into CASSPPAGGTRTDTQYF.

V usage is TRBV19 and J usage is TRBJ2-1; 7 nucleotides align to TRBD2. This CDR3 region has 16 residues. The ends lost 6 bases at V and 2 bases at J; junction bases unmatched: 10. The germline V gene has CDR1 LNHDA and CDR2 SQIVND (reference sequence). CDR3 sequence: CASRLHGGTTYNEQFF. CDR3 nucleotides: TGTGCCAGTAGGCTACACGGGGGGACTACCTACAATGAGCAGTTCTTC.

This chain connects TRBV5-1 to TRBJ1-1, with D possibly matching TRBD1 (6 bases). This CDR3 has 15 residues. V gave up 5 bases and J gave up 6 bases, with 20 bases separating them. Germline CDR1 and CDR2: SGHRS and YFSETQ. Written as DNA, the CDR3 is TGCGCCAGCAGGACAAGCCAGGGGCCGGTCGCTGAAGCTTTCTTT. Residues: CASRTSQGPVAEAFF.

This chain joins TRBV3-1 (or the pseudogene TRBV3-2) and TRBJ2-2, with D possibly matching TRBD1 (6 bases). Trimming removed 4 bases at V and 6 bases at J, with 12 bases between. This CDR3 has 14 amino acids. Germline values: CDR1 LGHDT, CDR2 YNNKEL (reference sequence). CDR3 loop: CASSLLQGPGELFF. CDR3 nucleotide sequence: TGTGCCAGCAGCCTCCTCCAGGGGCCCGGGGAGCTGTTTTTT.

The gene calls are TRBV5-1 and TRBJ2-7; 9 bases fit TRBD1. Trimming cost V 2 bases and J 2 bases; bases outside gene matches: 5. The CDR3 consists of 15 residues. Germline CDR1 is SGHRS and CDR2 is YFSETQ. The CDR3 sequence: CASSLGGTGTYEQYV. The CDR3 coding sequence is TGCGCCAGCAGCTTAGGGGGGACAGGGACCTACGAGCAGTACGTC.

This chain connects TRBV7-8 to TRBJ2-5, with D tentatively TRBD1 (5 bases). The CDR3 runs 15 residues. The germline V gene has CDR1 SGHVS and CDR2 FQNEAQ. The germline V and J ends were trimmed by 5 bases and 3 bases, with 16 bases remaining between them. This CDR3 is CASSPPGQGEETQYF. CDR3 sequence (DNA): TGTGCCAGCAGCCCGCCAGGGCAGGGTGAAGAGACCCAGTACTTC.

In regard to this clone: An end of the junction does not agree with germline; a read error may underlie this. The chain links TRBV18 to TRBJ1-1; tentative D call: TRBD1 (5 bases). This CDR3 has 13 residues. Germline V lookup: CDR1 KGHSH, CDR2 LQKENI. CDR3 sequence: CASSPNRNSEAFF. The DNA of the CDR3 is TGTGCCAGCTCACCTAACAGGAACTCTGAAGCTTTCTTT. Complete variable domain (other parts from reference TRBV18 and TRBJ1-1): NAGVMQNPRHLVRRRGQEARLRCSPMKGHSHVYWYRQLPEEGLKFMVYLQKENIIDESGMPKERFSAEFPKEGPSILRIQQVVRGDSAAYFCASSPNRNSEAFFGQGTRLTVV.

V gene TRBV25-1 combines with J gene TRBJ1-4, with 9 bases lining up with TRBD1. The ends lost 3 bases at V and 4 bases at J; junction bases unmatched: 0. The germline CDR1 and CDR2 sequences are MGHDK and SYGVNS. The CDR3 runs to 14 residues. The CDR3 loop reads CASSEDRGNEKLFF. CDR3 in DNA: TGTGCCAGCAGTGAGGACAGGGGTAATGAAAAACTGTTTTTT.